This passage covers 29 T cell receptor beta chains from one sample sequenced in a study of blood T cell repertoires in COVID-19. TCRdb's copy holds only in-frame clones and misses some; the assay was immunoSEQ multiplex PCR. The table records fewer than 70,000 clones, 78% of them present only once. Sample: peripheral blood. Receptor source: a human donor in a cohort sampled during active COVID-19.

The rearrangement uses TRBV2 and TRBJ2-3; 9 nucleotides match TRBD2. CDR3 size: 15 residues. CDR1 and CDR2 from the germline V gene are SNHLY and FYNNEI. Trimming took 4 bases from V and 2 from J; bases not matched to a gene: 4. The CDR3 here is CASSVTSGDTDTQYF. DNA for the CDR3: TGTGCCAGCAGTGTGACTAGCGGAGACACAGATACGCAGTATTTT.

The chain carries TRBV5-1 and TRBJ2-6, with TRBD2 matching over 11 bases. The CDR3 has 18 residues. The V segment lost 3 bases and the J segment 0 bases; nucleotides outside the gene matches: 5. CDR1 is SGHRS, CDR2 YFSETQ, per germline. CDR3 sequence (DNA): TGCGCCAGCAGCTCGCTAGCGGGGGGATCCTCTGGGGCCAACGTCCTGACTTTC. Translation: CASSSLAGGSSGANVLTF.

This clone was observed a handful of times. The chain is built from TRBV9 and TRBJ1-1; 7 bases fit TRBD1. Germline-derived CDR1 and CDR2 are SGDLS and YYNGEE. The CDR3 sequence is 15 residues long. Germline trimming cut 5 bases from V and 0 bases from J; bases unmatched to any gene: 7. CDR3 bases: TGTGCCAGCAGTGAATTGACAGGGCTGAACACTGAAGCTTTCTTT. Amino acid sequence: CASSELTGLNTEAFF.

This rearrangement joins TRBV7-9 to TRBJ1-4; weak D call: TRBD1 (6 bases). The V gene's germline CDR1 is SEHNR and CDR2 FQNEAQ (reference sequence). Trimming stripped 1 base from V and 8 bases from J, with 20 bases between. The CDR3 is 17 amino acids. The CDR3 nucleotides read TGTGCCAGCAGCTTAGAGTTCGGGGCAGGGGAAAGCGAAAAACTGTTTTTT. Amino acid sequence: CASSLEFGAGESEKLFF.

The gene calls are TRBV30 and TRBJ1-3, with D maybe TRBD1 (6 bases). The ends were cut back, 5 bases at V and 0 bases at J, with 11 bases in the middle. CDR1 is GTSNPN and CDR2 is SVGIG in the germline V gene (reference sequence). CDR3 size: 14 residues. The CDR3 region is CAWATGFSGNTIYF. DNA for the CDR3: TGTGCCTGGGCTACAGGGTTCTCTGGAAACACCATATATTTT.

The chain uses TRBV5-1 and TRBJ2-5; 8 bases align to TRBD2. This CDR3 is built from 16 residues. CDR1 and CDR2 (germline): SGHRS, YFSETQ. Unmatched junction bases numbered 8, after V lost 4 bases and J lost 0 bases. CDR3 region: CASSLNPGGYQETQYF. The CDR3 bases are TGCGCCAGCAGCCTCAACCCGGGGGGGTACCAAGAGACCCAGTACTTC.

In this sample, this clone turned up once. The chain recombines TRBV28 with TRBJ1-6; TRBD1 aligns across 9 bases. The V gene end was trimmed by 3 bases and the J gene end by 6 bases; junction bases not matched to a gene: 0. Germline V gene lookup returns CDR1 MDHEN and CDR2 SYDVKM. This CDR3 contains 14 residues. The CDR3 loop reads CASSLTGGNSPLHF. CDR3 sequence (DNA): TGTGCCAGCAGTTTGACAGGGGGTAATTCACCCCTCCACTTT.

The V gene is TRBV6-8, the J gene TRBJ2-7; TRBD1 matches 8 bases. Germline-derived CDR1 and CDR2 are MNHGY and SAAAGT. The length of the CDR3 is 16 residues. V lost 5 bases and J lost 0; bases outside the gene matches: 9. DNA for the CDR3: TGTGCCAGCAGTCTTCAGGGGGCGCACAGCTCCTACGAGCAGTACTTC. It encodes CASSLQGAHSSYEQYF.

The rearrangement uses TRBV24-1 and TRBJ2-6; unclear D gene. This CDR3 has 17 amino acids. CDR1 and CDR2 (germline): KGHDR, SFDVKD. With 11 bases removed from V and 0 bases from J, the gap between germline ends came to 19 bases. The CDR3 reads CARRESKRSSGANVLTF. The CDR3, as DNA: TGTGCCAGACGAGAATCGAAAAGGAGCTCTGGGGCCAACGTCCTGACTTTC.

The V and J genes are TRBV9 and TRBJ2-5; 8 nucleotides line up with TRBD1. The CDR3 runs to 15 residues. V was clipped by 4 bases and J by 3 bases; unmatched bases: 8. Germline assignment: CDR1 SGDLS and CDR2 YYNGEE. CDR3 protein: CASSPRQGLEETQYF. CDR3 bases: TGTGCCAGCAGCCCCCGACAGGGGCTGGAAGAGACCCAGTACTTC.

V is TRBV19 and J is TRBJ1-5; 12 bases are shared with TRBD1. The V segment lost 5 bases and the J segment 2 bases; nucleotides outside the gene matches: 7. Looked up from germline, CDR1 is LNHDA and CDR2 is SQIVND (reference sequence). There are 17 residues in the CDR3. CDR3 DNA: TGTGCCAGTAGTCCGCGGGACAGGGGGCTGGGCAATCAGCCCCAGCATTTT. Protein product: CASSPRDRGLGNQPQHF.

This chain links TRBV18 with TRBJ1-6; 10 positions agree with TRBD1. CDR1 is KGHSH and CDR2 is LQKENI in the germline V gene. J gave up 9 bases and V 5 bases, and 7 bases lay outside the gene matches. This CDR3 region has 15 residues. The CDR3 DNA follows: TGTGCCAGCTCAGGCCCGGGACAGGGGACTTCACCCCTCCACTTT. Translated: CASSGPGQGTSPLHF. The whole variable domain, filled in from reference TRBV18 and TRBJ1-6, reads NAGVMQNPRHLVRRRGQEARLRCSPMKGHSHVYWYRQLPEEGLKFMVYLQKENIIDESGMPKERFSAEFPKEGPSILRIQQVVRGDSAAYFCASSGPGQGTSPLHFGNGTRLTVT.

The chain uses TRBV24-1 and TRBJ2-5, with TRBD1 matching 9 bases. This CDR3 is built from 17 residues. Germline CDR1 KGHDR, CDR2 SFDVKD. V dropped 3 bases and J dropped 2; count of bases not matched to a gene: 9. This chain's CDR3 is CATSDAGTGIVQETQYF. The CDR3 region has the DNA TGTGCCACCAGTGATGCGGGGACAGGGATTGTACAAGAGACCCAGTACTTC.

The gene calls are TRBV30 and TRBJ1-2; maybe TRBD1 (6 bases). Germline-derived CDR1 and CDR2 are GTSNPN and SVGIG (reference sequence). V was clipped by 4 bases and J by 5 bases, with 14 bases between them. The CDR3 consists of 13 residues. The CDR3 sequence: CAWKTTGLYGYTF. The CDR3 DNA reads TGTGCCTGGAAAACGACAGGCCTATATGGCTACACCTTC.

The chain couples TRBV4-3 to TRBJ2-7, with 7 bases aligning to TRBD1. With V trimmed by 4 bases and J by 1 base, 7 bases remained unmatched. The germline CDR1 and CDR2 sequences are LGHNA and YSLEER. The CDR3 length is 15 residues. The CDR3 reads CASSPLAGGSYEQYF. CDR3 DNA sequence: TGCGCCAGCAGCCCCCTAGCAGGGGGTTCCTACGAGCAGTACTTC.

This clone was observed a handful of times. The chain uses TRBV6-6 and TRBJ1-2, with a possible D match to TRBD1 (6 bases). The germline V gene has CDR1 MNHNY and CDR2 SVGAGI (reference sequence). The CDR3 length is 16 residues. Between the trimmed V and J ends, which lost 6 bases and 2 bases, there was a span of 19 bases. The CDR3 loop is CASSPRGGGLNYGYTF. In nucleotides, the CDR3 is TGTGCCAGCAGCCCGAGGGGCGGGGGGCTAAACTATGGCTACACCTTC.

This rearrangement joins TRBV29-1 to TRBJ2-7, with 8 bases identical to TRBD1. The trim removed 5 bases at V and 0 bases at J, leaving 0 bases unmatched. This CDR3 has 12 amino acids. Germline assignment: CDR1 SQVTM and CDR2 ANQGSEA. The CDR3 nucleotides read TGCAGCGTTCAGGGGGCCTCCTACGAGCAGTACTTC. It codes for CSVQGASYEQYF.

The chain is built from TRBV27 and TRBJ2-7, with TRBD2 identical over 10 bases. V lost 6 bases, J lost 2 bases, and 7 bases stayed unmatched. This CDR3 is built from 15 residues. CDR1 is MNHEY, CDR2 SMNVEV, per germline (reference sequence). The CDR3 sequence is CASRSGLAVTYEQYF. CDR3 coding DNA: TGTGCCAGCAGATCCGGACTAGCGGTTACCTACGAGCAGTACTTC.

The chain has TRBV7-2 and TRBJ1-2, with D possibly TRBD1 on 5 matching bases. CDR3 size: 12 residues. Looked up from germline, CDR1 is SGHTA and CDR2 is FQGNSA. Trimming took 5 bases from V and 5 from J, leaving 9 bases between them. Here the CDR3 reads CASSDQGYGYTF. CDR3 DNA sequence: TGTGCCAGCAGCGACCAGGGATATGGCTACACCTTC.

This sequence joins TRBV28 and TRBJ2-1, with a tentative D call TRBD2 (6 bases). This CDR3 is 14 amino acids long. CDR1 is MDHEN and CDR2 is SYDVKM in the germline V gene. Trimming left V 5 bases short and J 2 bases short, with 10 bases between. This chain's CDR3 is CASSPPGAYNEQFF. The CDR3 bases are TGTGCCAGCAGTCCCCCGGGGGCCTACAATGAGCAGTTCTTC.

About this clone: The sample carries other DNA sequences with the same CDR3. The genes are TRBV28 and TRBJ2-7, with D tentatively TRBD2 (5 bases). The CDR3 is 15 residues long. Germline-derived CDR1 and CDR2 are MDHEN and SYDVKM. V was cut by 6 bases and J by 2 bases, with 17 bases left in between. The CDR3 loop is CASSPLVGSAYEQYF. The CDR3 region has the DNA TGTGCCAGCAGCCCATTGGTGGGGAGTGCCTACGAGCAGTACTTC.

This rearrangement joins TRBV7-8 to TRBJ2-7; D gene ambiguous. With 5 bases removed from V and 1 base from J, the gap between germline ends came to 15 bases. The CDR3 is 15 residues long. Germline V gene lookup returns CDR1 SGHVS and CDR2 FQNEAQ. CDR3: CASSHAAGGSYEQYF. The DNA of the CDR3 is TGTGCCAGCAGCCACGCCGCTGGCGGATCCTACGAGCAGTACTTC.

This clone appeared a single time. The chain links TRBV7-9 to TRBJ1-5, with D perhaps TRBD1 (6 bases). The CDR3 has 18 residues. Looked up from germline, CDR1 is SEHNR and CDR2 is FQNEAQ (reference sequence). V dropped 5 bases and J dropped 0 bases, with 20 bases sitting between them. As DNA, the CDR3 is TGTGCCAGCAGCATCGGGGGGCAGCCAAGCTATAGCAATCAGCCCCAGCATTTT. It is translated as CASSIGGQPSYSNQPQHF. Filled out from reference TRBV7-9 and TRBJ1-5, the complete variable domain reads DTGVSQNPRHKITKRGQNVTFRCDPISEHNRLYWYRQTLGQGPEFLTYFQNEAQLEKSRLLSDRFSAERPKGSFSTLEIQRTEQGDSAMYLCASSIGGQPSYSNQPQHFGDGTRLSIL.

CDR3 in amino acids: CASSQEHGTGLNQPQHF. DNA of the CDR3: TGTGCCAGCAGCCAAGAACATGGGACAGGGTTAAACCAGCCCCAGCATTTT. This rearrangement joins TRBV3-1 (or the pseudogene TRBV3-2) to TRBJ1-5, with 9 bases identical to TRBD1. CDR1 and CDR2 (germline): LGHDT, YNNKEL (reference sequence). This CDR3 has 17 residues. With 0 bases clipped from V and 7 bases from J, the junction kept 10 bases outside the gene matches.

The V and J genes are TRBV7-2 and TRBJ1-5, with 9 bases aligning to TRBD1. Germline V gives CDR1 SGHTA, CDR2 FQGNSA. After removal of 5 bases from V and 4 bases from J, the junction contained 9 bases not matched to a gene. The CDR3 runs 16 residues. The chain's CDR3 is CASSQRPQGANQPQHF. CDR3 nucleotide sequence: TGTGCCAGCAGCCAAAGACCACAGGGGGCAAATCAGCCCCAGCATTTT.

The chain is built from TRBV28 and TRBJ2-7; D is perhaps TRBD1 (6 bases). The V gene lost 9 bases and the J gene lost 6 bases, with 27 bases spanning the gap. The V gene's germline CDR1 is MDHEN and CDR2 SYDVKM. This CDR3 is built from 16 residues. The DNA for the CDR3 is TGTGCCAGTTCCAGGGGACAAACCCACTATCGGGCCGAGCAGTACTTC. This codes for CASSRGQTHYRAEQYF.

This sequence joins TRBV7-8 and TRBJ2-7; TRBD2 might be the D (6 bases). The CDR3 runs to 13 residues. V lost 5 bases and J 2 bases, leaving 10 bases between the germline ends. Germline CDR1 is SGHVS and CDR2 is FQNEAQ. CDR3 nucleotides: TGTGCCAGCAGCCCCCGGGGGACCTACGAGCAGTACTTC. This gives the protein CASSPRGTYEQYF. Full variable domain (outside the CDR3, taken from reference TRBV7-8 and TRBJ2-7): GAGVSQSPRYKVAKRGQDVALRCDPISGHVSLFWYQQALGQGPEFLTYFQNEAQLDKSGLPSDRFFAERPEGSVSTLKIQRTQQEDSAVYLCASSPRGTYEQYFGPGTRLTVT.

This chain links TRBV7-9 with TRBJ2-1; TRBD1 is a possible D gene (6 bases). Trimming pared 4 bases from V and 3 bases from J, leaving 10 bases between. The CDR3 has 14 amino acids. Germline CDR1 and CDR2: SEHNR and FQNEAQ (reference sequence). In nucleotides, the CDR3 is TGTGCCAGCAGCTCATGGACAGTCTACAATGAGCAGTTCTTC. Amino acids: CASSSWTVYNEQFF.

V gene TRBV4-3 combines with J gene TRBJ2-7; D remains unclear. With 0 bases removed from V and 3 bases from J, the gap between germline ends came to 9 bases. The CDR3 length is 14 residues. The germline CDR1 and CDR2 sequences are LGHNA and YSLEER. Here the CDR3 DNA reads TGCGCCAGCAGCCAAGATCTTGTTCTCTACGAGCAGTACTTC. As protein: CASSQDLVLYEQYF.